A single sample is the source of the 9 T cell receptor beta chains below, sequenced in a study of cytomegalovirus exposure and HLA in healthy donors. PCR amplification relied on 60 Vbeta primers (plus 13 Jbeta primers). Assay used: immunoSEQ multiplex PCR; TCRdb lists only in-frame clones, some missing. Among some 110,000 clones listed, around three quarters were seen once. Sequencing was carried out using PBMCs. The receptor source for this set is a woman between 45 and 65 years old in good health and CMV-seropositive.

The table lists this clone with many counts. The gene calls are TRBV7-6 and TRBJ1-3; no firm D call. This CDR3 region has 16 residues. V lost 1 base to trimming and J lost 0 bases, with 10 bases between them. Germline V gives CDR1 SGHVS, CDR2 FNYEAQ. Written as DNA, the CDR3 is TGTGCCAGCAGCTTAGAACAGCCTTACTCTGGAAACACCATATATTTT. It specifies CASSLEQPYSGNTIYF.

This sequence joins TRBV28 and TRBJ1-1; possibly TRBD1 for D (5 bases). The V and J ends lost 2 bases and 6 bases respectively, with 13 bases between them. CDR1 MDHEN and CDR2 SYDVKM come from the germline V gene. The CDR3 is 14 amino acids. The CDR3 nucleotides are TGTGCCAGCAGTTTAAGCCAGGGTAGTGCTGAAGCTTTCTTT. Translating gives CASSLSQGSAEAFF. Using reference TRBV28 and TRBJ1-1 for the parts outside the CDR3, the full variable domain is DVKVTQSSRYLVKRTGEKVFLECVQDMDHENMFWYRQDPGLGLRLIYFSYDVKMKEKGDIPEGYSVSREKKERFSLILESASTNQTSMYLCASSLSQGSAEAFFGQGTRLTVV.

The chain combines TRBV9 with TRBJ2-1; D gene unclear. This CDR3 contains 15 residues. Trimming removed 3 bases at V and 2 bases at J, with 12 bases between. Germline CDR1 reads SGDLS; CDR2 reads YYNGEE. The CDR3, as DNA: TGTGCCAGCAGCGCCTCGCGCCTTGCCTACAATGAGCAGTTCTTC. Its translation is CASSASRLAYNEQFF. The full variable domain, completed using reference TRBV9 and TRBJ2-1, is DSGVTQTPKHLITATGQRVTLRCSPRSGDLSVYWYQQSLDQGLQFLIQYYNGEERAKGNILERFSAQQFPDLHSELNLSSLELGDSALYFCASSASRLAYNEQFFGPGTRLTVL.

The chain recombines TRBV28 with TRBJ2-2, with D maybe TRBD1 (5 bases). Trimming took 6 bases from V and 4 from J, leaving 15 bases between them. The CDR3 runs 15 residues. The germline gives CDR1 MDHEN, CDR2 SYDVKM. CDR3 sequence: CASRKWGRGTGELFF. The CDR3 nucleotides are TGTGCCAGCAGAAAATGGGGCCGCGGCACCGGGGAGCTGTTTTTT. Combining the CDR3 with reference TRBV28 and TRBJ2-2 gives the whole variable domain DVKVTQSSRYLVKRTGEKVFLECVQDMDHENMFWYRQDPGLGLRLIYFSYDVKMKEKGDIPEGYSVSREKKERFSLILESASTNQTSMYLCASRKWGRGTGELFFGEGSRLTVL.

This rearrangement joins TRBV4-3 to TRBJ2-7; 11 bases are shared with TRBD1. Unmatched junction bases numbered 11, after V lost 2 bases and J lost 2 bases. The CDR3 runs 18 residues. The germline CDR1 and CDR2 sequences are LGHNA and YSLEER. The CDR3 bases are TGCGCCAGCAGCCAATCAATTGGCGGGACAGGGGGAACCTACGAGCAGTACTTC. This encodes CASSQSIGGTGGTYEQYF.

The sample holds a few counts of this clone. The V gene is TRBV7-3, the J gene TRBJ2-5; D perhaps matches TRBD1 (5 bases). CDR1 is SGHTA, CDR2 FQGTGA, per germline. With 4 bases removed from V and 5 bases from J, the gap between germline ends came to 17 bases. This CDR3 is 15 amino acids long. The CDR3 DNA follows: TGTGCCAGCAGCTCTTCGACTTACCCAGGGGAGACCCAGTACTTC. Its translation is CASSSSTYPGETQYF. Variable domain in full (rest from reference TRBV7-3 and TRBJ2-5): GAGVSQTPSNKVTEKGKYVELRCDPISGHTALYWYRQSLGQGPEFLIYFQGTGAADDSGLPNDRFFAVRPEGSVSTLKIQRTERGDSAVYLCASSSSTYPGETQYFGPGTRLLVL.

The chain combines TRBV7-2 with TRBJ2-1; 9 bases map to TRBD2. V shed 4 bases and J 0 bases; nucleotides not matched to a gene: 1. The CDR3 runs to 15 residues. The germline V gene encodes CDR1 SGHTA and CDR2 FQGNSA. The CDR3 DNA reads as TGTGCCAGCAGCTATAGCGGGGGCTCCTACAATGAGCAGTTCTTC. Amino acid sequence: CASSYSGGSYNEQFF. Combining the CDR3 with reference TRBV7-2 and TRBJ2-1 gives the whole variable domain GAGVSQSPSNKVTEKGKDVELRCDPISGHTALYWYRQSLGQGLEFLIYFQGNSAPDKSGLPSDRFSAERTGGSVSTLTIQRTQQEDSAVYLCASSYSGGSYNEQFFGPGTRLTVL.

This chain uses TRBV2 with TRBJ1-2; D remains ambiguous. Germline V gives CDR1 SNHLY, CDR2 FYNNEI. This CDR3 spans 13 amino acids. With 6 bases removed from V and 3 bases from J, the gap between germline ends came to 11 bases. CDR3 in amino acids: CASRAGLYYGYTF. CDR3 sequence (DNA): TGTGCCAGCAGAGCGGGCCTTTACTATGGCTACACCTTC.

This chain connects TRBV6-1 to TRBJ2-7; a weak D match, TRBD1 (5 bases). CDR3 length equals 14 residues. Trimming took 4 bases from V and 0 from J, leaving 10 bases between them. Germline values: CDR1 MNHNS, CDR2 SASEGT. The CDR3 protein is CASSGGTLSYEQYF. The CDR3 nucleotides read TGTGCCAGCAGTGGGGGCACCCTCTCCTACGAGCAGTACTTC.